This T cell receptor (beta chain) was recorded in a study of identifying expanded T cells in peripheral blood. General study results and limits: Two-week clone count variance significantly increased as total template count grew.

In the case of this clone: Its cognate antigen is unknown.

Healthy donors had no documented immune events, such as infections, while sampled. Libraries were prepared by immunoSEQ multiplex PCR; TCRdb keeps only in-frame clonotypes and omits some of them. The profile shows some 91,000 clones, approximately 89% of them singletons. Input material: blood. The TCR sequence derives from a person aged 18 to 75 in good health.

As DNA, the CDR3 is TGTGCCAGCAGCGTAGCGGGAGTGACTAATGAAAAACTGTTTTTT. It translates to CASSVAGVTNEKLFF. This chain links TRBV9 with TRBJ1-4; D is undetermined. This CDR3 is built from 15 residues. Germline CDR1 is SGDLS and CDR2 is YYNGEE. Trimming took 0 bases from V and 2 from J, leaving 8 bases between them.